This TCR beta chain is from a study of blood T cell repertoires in COVID-19 (TCRdb year 2020). Context from the whole study: The collaborator samples originated in the United States, Italy and Spain and spanned the acute and convalescent phases of COVID-19. The material from the prospective study consisted of cDNA or gDNA derived from T cells, B-cell-depleted T cells, or PBMCs. The dataset comprised deeply sampled blood TCRbeta repertoires from subjects exposed to, actively infected with, or recovered from COVID-19. A freely available public database, intended as a resource for researchers studying the immune response to SARS-CoV-2, is where the repertoires were released. The samples were drawn from two sources: the first 160 participants of the ongoing ImmuneRACE study, and about 1,300 subjects contributed by 6 global collaborators. Sample metadata almost always included a de-identified subject ID, COVID-19 status, age in years and sex. HLA class I and class II types, where available, came from metadata supplied by the sample provider rather than from assay-based typing.

Participants in the prospective study were aged roughly 18 to 100 years, lived in under 30 United States geographic areas, and enrolled through a virtual design. To assign participants to cohorts, the prospective study relied on clinical history that participants themselves reported in a screening survey and a study questionnaire. In the prospective study, mobile phlebotomists collected whole blood, serum and a nasopharyngeal or oropharyngeal swab from each participant. Prospective study participants could optionally give additional blood draws and questionnaires over an approximately two-month period. Prospective study blood samples were shipped either frozen or at room temperature before DNA extraction. A distance of 9 bases separates the germline ends of V and J, which lose 0 bases and 10 bases respectively. The CDR3 holds 12 amino acids from the cysteine to the phenylalanine. Just CDR3 DNA is preserved here, 36 bases in frame from base 1. CDR1 and CDR2, per the germline V gene, are WSHSY and SAAADI.

This clone was observed a single time. What this receptor recognizes is not known. No quality values exist for individual bases; no much larger clone is one base distant. Study-wide conclusions, independent of this receptor: Clinical and demographic metadata were provided uncurated, with the amount varying by source and participant.

The immunoSEQ Assay, a bias-controlled multiplex PCR, was used to amplify TCRbeta CDR3 regions from genomic DNA. The study's processing was this. The number of nucleated cells in each sample was estimated by amplification of reference gene primers within the assay. To quantify the absolute abundance of each unique TCRbeta CDR3 rearrangement, sequence reads were collapsed and filtered. For each sample, productive Simpson clonality was calculated as the square root of Simpson's diversity index across productive rearrangements. Held by TCRdb, this immuneACCESS table contains in-frame sequences only and omits some clones. Under half of the omission traces to an unresolved V gene where checked; the cause of the rest is unknown. That table is the source of V, J and clone size, and D and trimming were worked out from the DNA. The sample table records nearly 250,000 clones; approximately 85% of these occur just once. The ten top clones hold 8.5% to 9.5% of the sample.

The receptor chain draws on TRBV10-2 and TRBJ1-1; possibly the D gene is TRBD1, per 6 matching bases. This TCR came from a woman in her forties or fifties with acute COVID-19. The sequenced sample consisted of PBMCs or T cells enriched from blood (not recorded which). The CDR3: CASSESPQGAFF. The nucleotides are TGCGCCAGCAGTGAGTCACCACAGGGAGCTTTCTTT.